This T cell receptor beta chain was retrieved from a study of blood T cell repertoires in COVID-19. Study background: Sites across the United States, Italy and Spain contributed samples from acute and convalescent COVID-19. From T cells, B-cell-depleted T cells, or PBMCs came the material, which was cDNA or gDNA.

TCRdb's table, derived via immunoSEQ multiplex PCR, lists solely in-frame clones and lacks some. Among around 290,000 clones, approximately 93% were seen once, and the ten largest hold about 2.2%. The receptor's source is a woman aged 25 to 45 with COVID-19, enrolled during active disease. Sequenced: peripheral blood.

CDR3 bases: TGTGCCAGCAGTTTAGGCCAATACGAGCAGTACTTC. Encoded protein: CASSLGQYEQYF. V gene TRBV28 combines with J gene TRBJ2-7, with no clear D. Germline CDR1 and CDR2: MDHEN and SYDVKM. V was clipped by 2 bases and J by 4 bases, with 6 bases between them. This CDR3 contains 12 residues.